This TCR beta chain was observed in a study of shared clonotypes between healthy human individuals. Study-level information: CD8 memory received one plate per donor, CD8 naive two, CD4 memory three and CD4 naive three. Findings and caveats of the study: The study found about 5% of naive CD4 clonotypes shared across four donors.

The CDR3 sequence is 12 residues long. From germline, CDR1 is LNHNV and CDR2 YYDKDF (reference sequence). Between the trimmed V and J ends, which lost 5 bases and 6 bases, there was a span of 7 bases. Every subset had its genomic DNA shared out evenly among several immunoSEQ plates. Tens of thousands of T cell genomes, or about 0.2 ug DNA, went into the sorted-subset replicate PCRs. Here immunoSEQ multiplex PCR was the method, and the copy in TCRdb shows in-frame clones only, minus some. Here the sample spans some 2.1 million clones, roughly 95% being singletons. As regards this clone: As yet, its antigen is unknown.

This chain links TRBV15 with TRBJ2-2, with no clear D. Sequences were obtained from naive CD4+ T cells sorted from blood. Subset in this sample: CD45RA+ positively selected. This sequence originates from a man in his late teens or twenties in good health. The CDR3 sequence: CATSAVAGELFF. CDR3 coding DNA: TGTGCCACCAGCGCCGTGGCCGGGGAGCTGTTTTTT.